The rows below give T cell receptor beta chains drawn from one sample of a study of vaccination effects on CD4 cells after COVID-19. Assay used: immunoSEQ multiplex PCR; TCRdb lists only in-frame clones, some missing. There are 71,000 or so clones in the sample; roughly three quarters occur only once, and about 4.1% lies in the top ten. For these TCRs, the target antigens are not known. The sequenced sample was CD4+ T cells from PBMCs cultured with HCoV-OC43 spike peptides, obtained before COVID-19 vaccination. Receptors were obtained from a human donor who received a COVID-19 vaccine. Each CDR3 is given with its conserved first and last residue. D genes are given only for firm matches. The listing skips clone size in some rows; elsewhere it reads once, few, many or a size class.

NA,TRBV18,TRBD1,TRBJ1-5,CASSAGTGERQPQHF,TGTGCCAGCTCAGCTGGGACAGGGGAAAGGCAGCCCCAGCATTTT
NA,TRBV12-5,NA,TRBJ1-1,CASGLAGRGEAFF,TGTGCTAGTGGTTTGGCAGGGAGGGGAGAAGCTTTCTTT
NA,TRBV5-1,TRBD1,TRBJ1-6,CASSYLPRTGLNYNSPLHF,TGCGCCAGCAGCTACTTACCGAGGACAGGGCTTAACTATAATTCACCCCTCCACTTT
few,TRBV30,TRBD2,TRBJ2-1,CAWRGLAGRNEQFF,TGTGCCTGGAGGGGACTAGCGGGTCGGAATGAGCAGTTCTTC
NA,TRBV6-1,TRBD1,TRBJ2-2,CASSGPGQAINTGELFF,TGTGCCAGCAGTGGACCGGGACAGGCGATTAACACCGGGGAGCTGTTTTTT
few,TRBV7-9,NA,TRBJ2-3,CASSFPGSTDTQYF,TGTGCCAGCAGCTTCCCCGGCAGCACAGATACGCAGTATTTT
NA,TRBV11-2,NA,TRBJ2-1,CASRPTAARTNEQFF,TGTGCCAGCAGACCCACTGCGGCCAGAACGAATGAGCAGTTCTTC
NA,TRBV3-1/TRBV3-2,NA,TRBJ2-5,CASSQDVARKETQYF,TGTGCCAGCAGCCAAGATGTGGCCAGAAAAGAGACCCAGTACTTC
NA,TRBV2,NA,TRBJ1-6,CASSVGLSYNSPLHF,TGTGCCAGCAGCGTGGGGCTCTCCTATAATTCACCCCTCCACTTT
NA,TRBV18,NA,TRBJ2-2,CASSPPSGETGELFF,TGTGCCAGCTCACCACCTTCGGGGGAGACCGGGGAGCTGTTTTTT
few,TRBV11-2,NA,TRBJ1-1,CASSLAPTWAEAFF,TGTGCCAGCAGCTTAGCACCAACGTGGGCTGAAGCTTTCTTT
few,TRBV7-9,NA,TRBJ2-3,CASSPRGGRPDTQYF,TGTGCCAGCAGCCCGAGGGGGGGGCGGCCAGATACGCAGTATTTT
NA,TRBV30,TRBD2,TRBJ2-2,CAWSTGGANTGELFF,TGTGCCTGGAGTACCGGGGGGGCGAACACCGGGGAGCTGTTTTTT
NA,TRBV5-1,TRBD1,TRBJ2-2,CASSSRQGSSNTGELFF,TGCGCCAGCAGCTCTCGACAGGGTAGTTCGAACACCGGGGAGCTGTTTTTT
NA,TRBV3-1/TRBV3-2,TRBD1,TRBJ1-1,CASSLRDRGAFF,TGTGCCAGCAGCCTACGGGACAGGGGAGCTTTCTTT
NA,TRBV11-3,TRBD1,TRBJ1-2,CASSSDPGQGARDYYGYTF,TGTGCCAGCAGCTCAGATCCGGGACAGGGGGCGAGGGACTACTATGGCTACACCTTC